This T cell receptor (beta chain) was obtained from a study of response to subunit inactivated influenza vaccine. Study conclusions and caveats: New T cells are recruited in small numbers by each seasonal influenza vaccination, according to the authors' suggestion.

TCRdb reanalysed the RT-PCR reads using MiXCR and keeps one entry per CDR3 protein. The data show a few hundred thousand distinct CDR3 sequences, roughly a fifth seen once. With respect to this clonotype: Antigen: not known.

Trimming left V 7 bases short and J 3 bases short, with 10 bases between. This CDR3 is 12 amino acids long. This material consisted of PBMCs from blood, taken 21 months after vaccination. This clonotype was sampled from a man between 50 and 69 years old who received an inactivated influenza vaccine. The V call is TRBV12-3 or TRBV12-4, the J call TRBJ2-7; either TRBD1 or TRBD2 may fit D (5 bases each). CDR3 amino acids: CASTRDGYEQYF. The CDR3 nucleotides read TGTGCCAGCACCCGGGACGGCTACGAGCAGTACTTC.